The T cell receptor beta chain under discussion was sequenced for a study of high-grade serous ovarian cancer treatment subgroups. This CDR3 contains 18 residues. The V gene end was trimmed by 2 bases and the J gene end by 7 bases; junction bases not matched to a gene: 17. Germline V gives CDR1 ENHRY, CDR2 SYGVKD. This clone showed up just a few times. Its antigen remains unknown. Findings and caveats of the study: TCR clonal relatedness correlated positively with neoantigen level.

Tumor tissue was taken before any definitive surgery or chemotherapy was given. Sequencing used immunoSEQ multiplex PCR; TCRdb keeps in-frame clones, though not all of them. This table holds about a thousand clones, around 74% found once. What was sequenced was tumor tissue. The clonotype was recovered from a human donor with high-grade serous ovarian cancer. The chain carries TRBV10-3 and TRBJ1-2; 9 nucleotides agree with TRBD1. The DNA of the CDR3 is TGTGCCATCAGTGAGGAGGCTCTGACGGGACAGGGATTGAGTGGCTACACCTTC. This sequence encodes CAISEEALTGQGLSGYTF.